The source of this T cell receptor (beta chain) is a study of T cells in Graves' hyperthyroidism and ophthalmopathy. V lost 1 base to trimming and J lost 4 bases, with 11 bases between them. The CDR3 consists of 15 residues. In germline, CDR1 is SGDLS, CDR2 YYNGEE. Patients counted as stable if ophthalmopathy did not develop within 18 months. With a duration under 2 months, the hyperthyroidism was newly diagnosed in patients aged 18 to 65. Diagnoses were established using clinical symptoms, serum thyroxine and TRAb, thyroid ultrasound and orbital computed tomography. Study outcomes and limitations: Most thyroid clonotypes that were expanded above 0.001 also turned up in blood.

Worth noting for this clonotype: Antigen specificity is unknown.

Regions amplified from RNA transcripts were the TCR beta CDR3 regions. During a first-round RT-PCR of the TCR CDR3, the HTBI primer set was used. A single record per CDR3 protein comes from TCRdb applying MiXCR to the multiplex PCR reads. The sample carries 450,000 to 700,000 distinct CDR3 sequences, 40% to 55% recorded once. The chain joins TRBV9 to TRBJ2-2, with D possibly matching TRBD2 (5 bases). The source of this sequence is a woman aged 18-30 years with Graves' hyperthyroidism. The specimen was peripheral blood or thyroid tissue (not recorded which). CDR3 in DNA: TGTGCCAGCAGCGTATGGGGTGAGGGCACCGGGGAGCTGTTTTTT. Translating it yields CASSVWGEGTGELFF. The variable domain in full, completed from reference TRBV9 and TRBJ2-2, reads DSGVTQTPKHLITATGQRVTLRCSPRSGDLSVYWYQQSLDQGLQFLIQYYNGEERAKGNILERFSAQQFPDLHSELNLSSLELGDSALYFCASSVWGEGTGELFFGEGSRLTVL.